The clone carrying this TCR beta chain is labeled medium-sized. Its antigen is currently unknown. The sample originates from a study of tumor and adjacent non-tumor tissue in lung cancer. On the study more broadly: The patients, approximately nine men and a handful of women, were about 31 to 80 with stage I to III disease. Findings and limits, study-wide: Top 100 clones took a larger repertoire share in normal lung. Significantly higher TCR diversity was found in tumor than normal lung. Higher tumor TCR diversity was associated with shorter survival.

TCRbeta libraries were built with three rounds of nested PCR, modified from ARM-PCR. MiXCR, applied by TCRdb to the multiplex PCR reads, yields one record per CDR3 protein. The sample lists approximately 53,000 distinct CDR3 sequences, 74% occurring once. No cell sorting was done before RNA was extracted from the tissue. Distant lung tissue was collected more than 3 cm away from the tumor edge. What was sequenced was distant non-tumor lung tissue. This TCR was sampled from a woman in her sixties or seventies with non-small cell lung cancer.

The CDR3 sequence is CASSWVSGSNTGELFF. As DNA, the CDR3 is TGTGCCAGCAGCTGGGTTAGCGGGTCGAACACCGGGGAGCTGTTTTTT. This rearrangement joins TRBV11-2 to TRBJ2-2; 7 bases agree with TRBD2. Germline CDR1 SGHAT, CDR2 FQNNGV. There are 16 residues in the CDR3. V gave up 4 bases and J gave up 0 bases; unmatched junction bases: 5.